The 21 T cell receptor beta chains below were found in one sample sequenced in a study of blood T cells in healthy people across ages. Then a second PCR, running about 6 to 11 cycles, was carried out with a sample-barcoded 5' primer and a J-beta primer mix. In TCRdb, the 5' RACE reads were re-called with MiXCR into one record per CDR3 protein. Here the sample spans 750,000 to 850,000 distinct CDR3 sequences, approximately 25% being singletons. This sample was also put to use in a study of T cells of mothers and their children.

The source material was blood. These receptors came from a boy younger than 18 in good health.

This sequence joins TRBV5-1 and TRBJ2-7; D may be TRBD1 or TRBD2 (5 bases each). The last part of the DNA fits TRBJ2-1 better; the J call may be wrong. CDR3 size: 15 residues. The germline V gene has CDR1 SGHRS and CDR2 YFSETQ. The chain's CDR3 is CASSSGWAGLYEQFF. The CDR3 coding sequence is TGCGCCAGCAGCTCAGGGTGGGCTGGACTTTATGAGCAGTTCTTC.

This clonotype was found a few times. This rearrangement joins TRBV29-1 to TRBJ2-1, with 10 bases fitting TRBD2. In germline, CDR1 is SQVTM, CDR2 ANQGSEA. This CDR3 spans 14 amino acids. V lost 4 bases, J lost 4 bases, and 4 bases stayed unmatched. The CDR3 DNA follows: TGCAGCGTTGCTGAGACTAGCGGGTACAATGAGCAGTTCTTC. Amino acid sequence: CSVAETSGYNEQFF.

This clonotype was seen a handful of times. V usage is TRBV24-1 and J usage is TRBJ1-5; D unclear. Germline V gene data show CDR1 as KGHDR and CDR2 as SFDVKD. CDR3 length: 14 amino acids. V shed 0 bases and J shed 3 bases, with 5 bases lying between them. The CDR3 sequence is CATSDLGLNQPQHF. CDR3 in DNA: TGTGCCACCAGTGATTTGGGGCTCAATCAGCCCCAGCATTTT.

The rearrangement uses TRBV20-1 and TRBJ2-5; TRBD2 matches at 11 bases. Germline trimming cut 3 bases from V and 5 bases from J; bases unmatched to any gene: 8. The CDR3 length is 15 residues. Germline CDR1 DFQATT, CDR2 SNEGSKA (reference sequence). In DNA form, the CDR3 reads TGCAGTGCTAGCCCTCTAGCGGGGGGCCGGGAGACCCAGTACTTC. It codes for CSASPLAGGRETQYF.

This CDR3 is CSARGAGVENEQFF. The CDR3 DNA sequence: TGCAGTGCCCGCGGGGCGGGAGTTGAAAATGAGCAGTTCTTC. The chain couples TRBV20-1 to TRBJ2-1; TRBD2 matches at 7 bases. The CDR3 totals 14 residues. V shed 6 bases, J shed 7 bases, and the junction held 12 bases outside the gene matches. CDR1 DFQATT and CDR2 SNEGSKA come from the germline V gene (reference sequence).

For this clonotype: The junction and the germline gene differ at one end; a read error may be behind it. The chain recombines TRBV13 with TRBJ2-7; the match to TRBD1 covers 9 bases. Germline CDR1 reads PRHDT; CDR2 reads FYEKMQ (reference sequence). The CDR3 is 13 amino acids. The CDR3 loop reads CASSPRTGAEQCF. CDR3 DNA: TGTGCCAGCAGCCCACGGACAGGGGCCGAGCAGTGCTTC.

This clonotype showed up many times. The chain joins TRBV4-3 to TRBJ2-3; tentative D call: TRBD2 (5 bases). Germline V gene lookup returns CDR1 LGHNA and CDR2 YSLEER. V lost 1 base and J 0 bases, leaving 5 bases between the germline ends. This CDR3 has 14 residues. The CDR3 nucleotides are TGCGCCAGCAGCCAAGGCGGGAGCACAGATACGCAGTATTTT. Translating it yields CASSQGGSTDTQYF.

This clonotype was observed a single time. The V call is TRBV23-1, the J call TRBJ2-2, with D possibly called TRBD1 or TRBD2 (5 bases each). TRBV23-1 is an open reading frame, and its role is uncertain. V was cut by 0 bases and J by 5 bases, with 13 bases left in between. CDR3 size: 16 residues. Here the CDR3 reads CASSQSWGSGTGELFF. The CDR3 bases are TGCGCCAGCAGTCAATCATGGGGGAGCGGTACCGGGGAGCTGTTTTTT.

This rearrangement joins TRBV20-1 to TRBJ2-5; 12 nucleotides match TRBD2. The closer fit of TRBJ2-1 to the DNA end suggests the J call may be wrong. Germline V CDR1 and CDR2: DFQATT, SNEGSKA (reference sequence). The CDR3 is made up of 18 amino acids. CDR3 bases: TGCAGTGCTAGACAGACTAGCGGGGGAGATTGGACTTACAATGAGCAGTTCTTC. Translating gives CSARQTSGGDWTYNEQFF.

This clonotype occurred a few times. The chain couples TRBV24-1 to TRBJ2-3, with D possibly being TRBD2 (5 bases). Germline values: CDR1 KGHDR, CDR2 SFDVKD. Trimming took 7 bases from V and 1 from J, leaving 17 bases between them. The CDR3 is made up of 16 amino acids. As DNA, the CDR3 is TGTGCCACCAGCGACGGACCTTACGGGGGCACAGATACGCAGTATTTT. This codes for CATSDGPYGGTDTQYF.

The chain joins TRBV28 to TRBJ2-1, with D unresolved. The CDR3 is made up of 15 amino acids. CDR1 and CDR2 from the germline V gene are MDHEN and SYDVKM. The V gene lost 3 bases and the J gene lost 6 bases, with 15 bases spanning the gap. CDR3 loop: CASSFRGRTGNEQFF. The CDR3 coding sequence is TGTGCCAGCAGTTTCCGTGGTAGGACGGGCAATGAGCAGTTCTTC.

This clonotype was observed a few times. V gene TRBV5-1 combines with J gene TRBJ1-5; TRBD1 matches 9 bases. Germline trimming cut 2 bases from V and 4 bases from J; bases unmatched to any gene: 7. Germline assignment: CDR1 SGHRS and CDR2 YFSETQ. This CDR3 spans 16 amino acids. CDR3 residues: CASSLGTGSLNQPQHF. CDR3 bases: TGCGCCAGCAGCTTAGGGACAGGGAGTTTAAATCAGCCCCAGCATTTT.

Only a few counts were recorded for this clonotype. The chain links TRBV5-1 to TRBJ2-5; 9 nucleotides line up with TRBD1. The J segment lost 0 bases and the V segment lost 4 bases, leaving 16 bases of the junction unmatched. Germline values: CDR1 SGHRS, CDR2 YFSETQ. This CDR3 comprises 19 residues. The CDR3 spells CASSPRDRVAFFYQETQYF. DNA of the CDR3: TGCGCCAGCAGCCCACGGGACAGGGTGGCCTTCTTCTACCAAGAGACCCAGTACTTC.

This clonotype occurred a few times. The rearrangement uses TRBV10-3 and TRBJ2-1; D possibly corresponds to TRBD2 (5 bases). The CDR3 is 15 residues long. Looked up from germline, CDR1 is ENHRY and CDR2 is SYGVKD. With 0 bases removed from V and 2 bases from J, the gap between germline ends came to 8 bases. CDR3 amino acids: CAISESGDAYNEQFF. In DNA form, the CDR3 reads TGTGCCATCAGTGAGTCCGGGGATGCCTACAATGAGCAGTTCTTC.

V is TRBV5-5 and J is TRBJ2-6, with a tentative D call TRBD1 (6 bases). Per the germline V gene, CDR1 is SGHKS and CDR2 is YYEKEE (reference sequence). The CDR3 has 15 residues. V was clipped by 4 bases and J by 2 bases, with 10 bases between them. The CDR3 loop reads CASSTTGTGANVLTF. The CDR3 nucleotides read TGTGCCAGCAGCACAACAGGGACTGGGGCCAACGTCCTGACTTTC.

This clonotype has a handful of counts. This chain uses TRBV29-1 with TRBJ2-5, with TRBD2 matching over 9 bases. CDR3 length: 10 residues. V dropped 7 bases and J dropped 7; count of bases not matched to a gene: 1. Germline V lookup: CDR1 SQVTM, CDR2 ANQGSEA. CDR3 bases: TGCAGCGGGCGGGAGGGGACCCAGTACTTC. Translating gives CSGREGTQYF.

This chain uses TRBV7-2 with TRBJ2-5, with D maybe TRBD1 (6 bases). The CDR3 is 13 amino acids. Trimming took off 4 bases at V and 9 bases at J, with 15 bases between the two ends. Germline V gene sequence: CDR1 SGHTA, CDR2 FQGNSA. The CDR3 reads CASSSDPSGAQYF. In nucleotides, the CDR3 is TGTGCCAGCAGCTCGGACCCTTCAGGGGCCCAGTACTTC. Complete variable domain (other parts from reference TRBV7-2 and TRBJ2-5): GAGVSQSPSNKVTEKGKDVELRCDPISGHTALYWYRQSLGQGLEFLIYFQGNSAPDKSGLPSDRFSAERTGGSVSTLTIQRTQQEDSAVYLCASSSDPSGAQYFGPGTRLLVL.

The chain combines TRBV24-1 with TRBJ2-3; 10 bases align to TRBD2. Germline V gene lookup returns CDR1 KGHDR and CDR2 SFDVKD. V shed 4 bases and J 6 bases; nucleotides not matched to a gene: 3. CDR3 size: 14 residues. As DNA, the CDR3 is TGTGCCACCAGTGACCCGGGACTAGCGGATACGCAGTATTTT. Protein sequence: CATSDPGLADTQYF.

There are many counts of this clonotype. The CDR3 nucleotides read TGTGCCAGCAGTTTAGGGGGGGCTGGAAACACCATATATTTT. Residues: CASSLGGAGNTIYF. The chain joins TRBV12-3 or TRBV12-4 to TRBJ1-3, with D perhaps matching TRBD1 (5 bases). The CDR3 contains 14 residues. V lost 1 base and J lost 2, with 6 bases in between.

A word on this clonotype: One end of the junction fails to match germline, which may point to a read error. The J gene is TRBJ1-2, the V gene TRBV6-5; D not resolved. The CDR3 runs 11 residues. The germline gives CDR1 MNHEY, CDR2 SVGAGI. DNA for the CDR3: TGTGCCAGCAGTTACTCGTCAGAAATCATCTTC. Protein: CASSYSSEIIF.

This clonotype has just a few counts. The chain couples TRBV2 to TRBJ2-2; 7 positions agree with TRBD2. This CDR3 contains 13 residues. Germline CDR1 and CDR2: SNHLY and FYNNEI. The ends lost 11 bases at V and 6 bases at J; junction bases unmatched: 9. CDR3 protein: CAQRGGGAGELFF. The DNA of the CDR3 is TGTGCCCAACGCGGGGGAGGCGCCGGGGAGCTGTTTTTT.